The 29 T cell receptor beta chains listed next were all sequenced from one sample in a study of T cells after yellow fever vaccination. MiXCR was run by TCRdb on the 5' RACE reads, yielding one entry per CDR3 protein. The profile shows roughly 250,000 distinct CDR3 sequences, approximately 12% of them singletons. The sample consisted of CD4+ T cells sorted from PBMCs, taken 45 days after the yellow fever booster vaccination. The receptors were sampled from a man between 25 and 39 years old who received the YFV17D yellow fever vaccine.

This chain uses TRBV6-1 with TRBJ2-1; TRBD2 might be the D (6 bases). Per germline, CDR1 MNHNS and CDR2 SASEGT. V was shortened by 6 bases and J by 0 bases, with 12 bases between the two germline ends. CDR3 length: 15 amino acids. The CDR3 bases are TGTGCCAGCAGCCAATACGGGAGCTCCTACAATGAGCAGTTCTTC. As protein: CASSQYGSSYNEQFF.

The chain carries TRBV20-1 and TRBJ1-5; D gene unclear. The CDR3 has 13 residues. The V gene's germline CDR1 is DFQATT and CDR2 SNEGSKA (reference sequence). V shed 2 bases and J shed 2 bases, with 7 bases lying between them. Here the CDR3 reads CSARRLGNQPQHF. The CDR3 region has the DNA TGCAGTGCTAGACGGTTAGGCAATCAGCCCCAGCATTTT.

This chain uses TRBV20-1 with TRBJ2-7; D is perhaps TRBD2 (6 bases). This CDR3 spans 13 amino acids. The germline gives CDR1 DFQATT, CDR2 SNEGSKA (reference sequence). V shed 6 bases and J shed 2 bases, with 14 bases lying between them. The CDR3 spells CSAPVAGTYEQYF. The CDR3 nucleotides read TGCAGTGCCCCGGTTGCGGGAACCTACGAGCAGTACTTC.

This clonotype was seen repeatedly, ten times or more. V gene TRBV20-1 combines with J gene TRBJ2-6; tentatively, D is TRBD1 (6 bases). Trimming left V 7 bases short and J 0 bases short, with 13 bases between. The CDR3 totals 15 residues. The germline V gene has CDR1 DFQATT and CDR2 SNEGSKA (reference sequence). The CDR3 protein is CSVEQGSSGANVLTF. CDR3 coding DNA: TGCAGTGTGGAGCAGGGGAGCTCTGGGGCCAACGTCCTGACTTTC.

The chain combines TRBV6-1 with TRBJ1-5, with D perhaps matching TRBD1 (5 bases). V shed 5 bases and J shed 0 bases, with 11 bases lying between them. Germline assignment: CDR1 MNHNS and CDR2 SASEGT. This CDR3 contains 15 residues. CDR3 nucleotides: TGTGCCAGCAGTCCTCAGGGTTATAGCAATCAGCCCCAGCATTTT. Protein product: CASSPQGYSNQPQHF.

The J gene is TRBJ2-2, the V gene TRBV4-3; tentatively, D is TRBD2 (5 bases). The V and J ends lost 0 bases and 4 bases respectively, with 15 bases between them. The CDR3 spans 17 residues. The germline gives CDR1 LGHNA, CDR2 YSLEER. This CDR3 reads CASSQDRGRSGTGELFF. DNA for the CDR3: TGCGCCAGCAGCCAAGATCGGGGTAGGAGTGGCACCGGGGAGCTGTTTTTT.

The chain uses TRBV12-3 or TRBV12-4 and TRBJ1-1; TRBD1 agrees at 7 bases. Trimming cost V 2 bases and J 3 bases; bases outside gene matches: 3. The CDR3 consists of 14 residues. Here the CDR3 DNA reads TGTGCCAGCAGTTTAATCAGGGGGGACACTGAAGCTTTCTTT. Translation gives CASSLIRGDTEAFF.

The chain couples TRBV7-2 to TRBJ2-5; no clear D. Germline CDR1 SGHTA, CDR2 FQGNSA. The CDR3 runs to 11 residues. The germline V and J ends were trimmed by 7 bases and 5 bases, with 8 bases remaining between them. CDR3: CASTFGETQYF. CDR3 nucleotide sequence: TGTGCCAGCACCTTCGGCGAGACCCAGTACTTC.

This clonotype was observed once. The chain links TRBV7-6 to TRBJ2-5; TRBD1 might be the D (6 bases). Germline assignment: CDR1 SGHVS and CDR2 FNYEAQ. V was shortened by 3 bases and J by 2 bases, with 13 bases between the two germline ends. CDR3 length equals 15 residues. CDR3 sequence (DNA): TGTGCCAGCAGCTTGAGAGGGACACCGCAAGAGACCCAGTACTTC. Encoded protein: CASSLRGTPQETQYF. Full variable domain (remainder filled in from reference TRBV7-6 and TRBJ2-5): GAGVSQSPRYKVTKRGQDVALRCDPISGHVSLYWYRQALGQGPEFLTYFNYEAQQDKSGLPNDRFSAERPEGSISTLTIQRTEQRDSAMYRCASSLRGTPQETQYFGPGTRLLVL.

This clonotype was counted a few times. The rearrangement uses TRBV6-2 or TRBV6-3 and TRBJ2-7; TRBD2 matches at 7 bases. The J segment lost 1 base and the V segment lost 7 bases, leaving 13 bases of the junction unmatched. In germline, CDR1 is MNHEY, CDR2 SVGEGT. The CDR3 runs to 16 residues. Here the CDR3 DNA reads TGTGCCAGCACACCAACTAGCGTTCAGAGGTCCTACGAGCAGTACTTC. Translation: CASTPTSVQRSYEQYF.

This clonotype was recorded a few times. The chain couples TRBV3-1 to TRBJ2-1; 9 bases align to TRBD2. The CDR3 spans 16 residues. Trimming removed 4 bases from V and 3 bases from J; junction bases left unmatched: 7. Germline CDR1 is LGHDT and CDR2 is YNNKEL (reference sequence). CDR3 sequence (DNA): TGTGCCAGCAGCCGACGCCTAGCGGGGTTCTACAATGAGCAGTTCTTC. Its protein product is CASSRRLAGFYNEQFF.

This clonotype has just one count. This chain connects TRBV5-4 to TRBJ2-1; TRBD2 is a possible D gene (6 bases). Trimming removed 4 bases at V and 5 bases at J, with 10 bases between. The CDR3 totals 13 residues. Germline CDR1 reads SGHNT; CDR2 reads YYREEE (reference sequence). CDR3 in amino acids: CASSGTSNNEQFF. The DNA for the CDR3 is TGTGCCAGCAGCGGCACTAGCAACAATGAGCAGTTCTTC.

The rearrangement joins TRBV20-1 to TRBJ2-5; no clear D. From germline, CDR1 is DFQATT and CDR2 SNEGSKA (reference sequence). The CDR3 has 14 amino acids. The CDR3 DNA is TGCAGCCTCACTAAGGACGGTTTCCAAGAGACCCAGTACTTC. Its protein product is CSLTKDGFQETQYF.

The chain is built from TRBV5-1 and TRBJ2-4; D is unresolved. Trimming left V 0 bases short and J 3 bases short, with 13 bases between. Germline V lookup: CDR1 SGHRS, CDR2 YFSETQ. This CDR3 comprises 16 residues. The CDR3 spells CASSLGQLLDKNIQYF. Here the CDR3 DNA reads TGCGCCAGCAGCTTGGGACAACTTCTAGACAAAAACATTCAGTACTTC. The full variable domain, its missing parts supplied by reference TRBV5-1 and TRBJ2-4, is KAGVTQTPRYLIKTRGQQVTLSCSPISGHRSVSWYQQTPGQGLQFLFEYFSETQRNKGNFPGRFSGRQFSNSRSEMNVSTLELGDSALYLCASSLGQLLDKNIQYFGAGTRLSVL.

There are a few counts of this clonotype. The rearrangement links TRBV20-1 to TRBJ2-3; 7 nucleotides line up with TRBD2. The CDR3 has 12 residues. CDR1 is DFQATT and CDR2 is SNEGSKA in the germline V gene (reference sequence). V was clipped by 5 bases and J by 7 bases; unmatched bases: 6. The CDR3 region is CSAGAGRYTQYF. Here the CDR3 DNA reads TGCAGTGCTGGAGCGGGAAGGTATACGCAGTATTTT.

CDR3 in amino acids: CASAGTGSGDTQYF. CDR3 coding DNA: TGTGCCAGCGCCGGGACAGGGAGTGGAGATACGCAGTATTTT. The genes are TRBV25-1 and TRBJ2-3; 9 bases fit TRBD1. V shed 8 bases, J shed 5 bases, and the junction held 8 bases outside the gene matches. Germline V CDR1 and CDR2: MGHDK, SYGVNS. The CDR3 has 14 residues.

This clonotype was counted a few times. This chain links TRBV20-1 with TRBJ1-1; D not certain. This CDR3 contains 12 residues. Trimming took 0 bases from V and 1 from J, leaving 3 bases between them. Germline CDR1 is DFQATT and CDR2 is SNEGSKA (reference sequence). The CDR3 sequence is CSARDWNTEAFF. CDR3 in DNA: TGCAGTGCTAGAGACTGGAACACTGAAGCTTTCTTT.

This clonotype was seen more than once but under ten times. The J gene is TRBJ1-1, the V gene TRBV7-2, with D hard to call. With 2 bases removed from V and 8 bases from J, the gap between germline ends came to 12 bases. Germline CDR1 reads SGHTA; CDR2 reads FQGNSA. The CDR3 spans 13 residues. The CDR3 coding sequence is TGTGCCAGCAGCTTAAGGAACGCCCCCGAAGCTTTCTTT. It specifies CASSLRNAPEAFF.

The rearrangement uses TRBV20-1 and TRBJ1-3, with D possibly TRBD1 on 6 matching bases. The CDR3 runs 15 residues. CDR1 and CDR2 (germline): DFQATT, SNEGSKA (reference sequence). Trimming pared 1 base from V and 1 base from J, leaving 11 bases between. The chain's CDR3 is CSARASGDSGNTIYF. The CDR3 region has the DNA TGCAGTGCTAGAGCTTCAGGGGATTCTGGAAACACCATATATTTT.

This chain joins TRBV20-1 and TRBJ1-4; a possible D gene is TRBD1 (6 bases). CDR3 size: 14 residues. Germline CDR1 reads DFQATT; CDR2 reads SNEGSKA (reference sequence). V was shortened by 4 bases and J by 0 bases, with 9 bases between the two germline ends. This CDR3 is CSAKEGATNEKLFF. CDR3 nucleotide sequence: TGCAGTGCTAAAGAGGGGGCAACTAATGAAAAACTGTTTTTT.

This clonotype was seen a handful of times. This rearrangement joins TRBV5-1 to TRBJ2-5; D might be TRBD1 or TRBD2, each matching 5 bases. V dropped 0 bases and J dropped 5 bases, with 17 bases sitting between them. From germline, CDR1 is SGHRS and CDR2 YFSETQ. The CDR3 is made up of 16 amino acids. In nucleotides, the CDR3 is TGCGCCAGCAGCTTGGCCGGTGGGGGACCTCGGGAGACCCAGTACTTC. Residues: CASSLAGGGPRETQYF.

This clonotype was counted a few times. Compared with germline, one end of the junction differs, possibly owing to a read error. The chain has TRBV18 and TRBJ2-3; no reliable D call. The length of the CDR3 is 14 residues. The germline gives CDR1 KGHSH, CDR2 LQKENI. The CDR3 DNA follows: TGCGCCAGCAGTCCTGATCGGCTCACAGATACGCAGTATTTT. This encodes CASSPDRLTDTQYF.

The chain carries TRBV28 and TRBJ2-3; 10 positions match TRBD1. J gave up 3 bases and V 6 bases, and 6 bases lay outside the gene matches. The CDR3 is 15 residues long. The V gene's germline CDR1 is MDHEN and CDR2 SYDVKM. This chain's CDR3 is CASRGQGVNTDTQYF. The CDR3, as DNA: TGTGCCAGCAGAGGACAGGGGGTCAATACAGATACGCAGTATTTT.

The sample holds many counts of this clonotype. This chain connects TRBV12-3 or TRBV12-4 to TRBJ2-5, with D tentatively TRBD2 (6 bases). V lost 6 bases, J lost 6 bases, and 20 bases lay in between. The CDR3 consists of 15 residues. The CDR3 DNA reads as TGTGCCAGCAGGTCTCTAGCGCCTACTCTCAAGACCCAGTACTTC. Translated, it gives CASRSLAPTLKTQYF.

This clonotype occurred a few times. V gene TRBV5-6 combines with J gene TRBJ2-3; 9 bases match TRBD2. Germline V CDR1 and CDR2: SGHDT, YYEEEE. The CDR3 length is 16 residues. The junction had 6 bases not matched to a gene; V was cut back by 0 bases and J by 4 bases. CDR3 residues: CASSLAGSGRPDTQYF. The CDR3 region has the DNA TGTGCCAGCAGCTTGGCGGGTAGCGGGAGACCAGATACGCAGTATTTT.

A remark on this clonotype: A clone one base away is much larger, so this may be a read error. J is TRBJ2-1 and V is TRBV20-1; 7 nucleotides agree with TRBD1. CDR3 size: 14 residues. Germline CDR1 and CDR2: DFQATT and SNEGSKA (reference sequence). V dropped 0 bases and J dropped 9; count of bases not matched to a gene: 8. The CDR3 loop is CSARDRGLTGEQFF. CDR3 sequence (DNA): TGCAGTGCTAGAGATAGGGGGCTCACTGGTGAGCAGTTCTTC.

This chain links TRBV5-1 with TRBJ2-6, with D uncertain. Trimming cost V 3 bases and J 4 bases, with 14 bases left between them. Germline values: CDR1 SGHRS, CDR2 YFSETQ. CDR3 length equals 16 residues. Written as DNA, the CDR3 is TGCGCCAGCAGCTGGACGGCTGGGCTCGGGGCCAACGTCCTGACTTTC. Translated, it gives CASSWTAGLGANVLTF.

DNA of the CDR3: TGTGCCAGCTCACCCCGGGCTGACGGAGAGACCCAGTACTTC. This encodes CASSPRADGETQYF. This chain links TRBV18 with TRBJ2-5; D not resolved. This CDR3 is 14 amino acids long. Per the germline V gene, CDR1 is KGHSH and CDR2 is LQKENI. V was trimmed by 3 bases and J by 4 bases, leaving 12 bases between them.

The DNA for the CDR3 is TGTGCCAGCAGAGATGAGGGGGAGCAGTACTTC. Translating gives CASRDEGEQYF. The V and J genes are TRBV6-2 or TRBV6-3 and TRBJ2-7; D could derive from TRBD1 or TRBD2 (5 bases each). The CDR3 extends over 11 amino acids. Trimming left V 6 bases short and J 7 bases short, with 10 bases between. Germline CDR1 is MNHEY and CDR2 is SVGEGT.